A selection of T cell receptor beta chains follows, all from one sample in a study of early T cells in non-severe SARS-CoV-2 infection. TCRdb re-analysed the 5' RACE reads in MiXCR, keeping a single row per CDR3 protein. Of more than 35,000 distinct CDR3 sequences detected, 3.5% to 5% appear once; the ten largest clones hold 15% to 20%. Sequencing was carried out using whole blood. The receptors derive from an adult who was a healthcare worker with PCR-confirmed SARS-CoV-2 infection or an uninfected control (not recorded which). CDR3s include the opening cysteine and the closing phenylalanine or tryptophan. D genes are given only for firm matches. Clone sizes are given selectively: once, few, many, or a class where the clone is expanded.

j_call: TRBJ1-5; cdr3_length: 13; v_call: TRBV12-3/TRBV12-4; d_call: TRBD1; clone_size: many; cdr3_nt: TGTGCCAGCAGTTCGAACAGGGGTCAGCCCCAGCATTTT; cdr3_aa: CASSSNRGQPQHF
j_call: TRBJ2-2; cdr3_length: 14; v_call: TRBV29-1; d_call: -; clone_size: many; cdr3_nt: TGCAGCGTTGAAGTGCGTAGAAACACCGGGGAGCTGTTTTTT; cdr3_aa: CSVEVRRNTGELFF
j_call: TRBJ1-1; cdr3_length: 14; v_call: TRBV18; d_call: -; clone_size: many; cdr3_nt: TGTGCCAGCTCACCGGCCAGACCTCTCACTGAAGCTTTCTTT; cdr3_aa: CASSPARPLTEAFF
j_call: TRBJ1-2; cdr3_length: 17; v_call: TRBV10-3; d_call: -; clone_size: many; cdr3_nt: TGTGCCATCAGTGAGGACCCTAGGAAGACCCTTAACTATGGCTACACCTTC; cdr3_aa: CAISEDPRKTLNYGYTF
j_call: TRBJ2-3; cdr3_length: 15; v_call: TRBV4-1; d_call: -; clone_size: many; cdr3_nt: TGCGCCAGCAGCCTAAGGCCGGATCCCACAGATACGCAGTATTTT; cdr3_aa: CASSLRPDPTDTQYF
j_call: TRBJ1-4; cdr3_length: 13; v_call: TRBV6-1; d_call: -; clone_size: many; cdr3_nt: TGTGCCAGCAGCCTTAAATGGACAGAAAAACTGTTTTTT; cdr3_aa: CASSLKWTEKLFF
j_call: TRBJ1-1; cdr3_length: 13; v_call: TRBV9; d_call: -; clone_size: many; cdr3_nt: TGTGCCAGCAGCGTACATCCGAACACTGAAGCTTTCTTT; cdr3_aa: CASSVHPNTEAFF
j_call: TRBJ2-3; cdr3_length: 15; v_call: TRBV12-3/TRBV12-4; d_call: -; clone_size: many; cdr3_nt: TGTGCCAGCAGTCCCCTAACGGGCGGCACAGATACGCAGTATTTT; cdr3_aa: CASSPLTGGTDTQYF
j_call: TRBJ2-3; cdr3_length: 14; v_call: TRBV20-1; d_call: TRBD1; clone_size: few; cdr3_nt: TGCAGTGCTAGCCCAACAGGGGGCACAGATACGCAGTATTTT; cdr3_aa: CSASPTGGTDTQYF
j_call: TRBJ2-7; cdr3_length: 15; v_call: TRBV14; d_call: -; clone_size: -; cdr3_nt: TGTGCCAGCAGCCCTCCGGGGACATCTCTTCCCGAGCAGTACTTC; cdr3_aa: CASSPPGTSLPEQYF
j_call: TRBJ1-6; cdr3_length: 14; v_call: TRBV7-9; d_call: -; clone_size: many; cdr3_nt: TGTGCCAGCAGCTTAGGGACGTCCGGCTCACCCCTCCACTTT; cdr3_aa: CASSLGTSGSPLHF
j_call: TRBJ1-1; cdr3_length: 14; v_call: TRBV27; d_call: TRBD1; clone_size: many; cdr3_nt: TGTGCCAGCAGTGCTCAGGGGGCAAACACTGAAGCTTTCTTT; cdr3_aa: CASSAQGANTEAFF
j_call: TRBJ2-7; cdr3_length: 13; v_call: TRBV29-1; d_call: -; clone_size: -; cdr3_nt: TGCAGCGTTGAAGATAGTCTGGGCTACGAGCAGTACTTC; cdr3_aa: CSVEDSLGYEQYF
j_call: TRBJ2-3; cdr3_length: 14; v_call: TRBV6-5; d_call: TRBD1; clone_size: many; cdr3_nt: TGTGCCAGCAGGCCCGGGACAGCTACAGATACGCAGTATTTT; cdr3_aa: CASRPGTATDTQYF
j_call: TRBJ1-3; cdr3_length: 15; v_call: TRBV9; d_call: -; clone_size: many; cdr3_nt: TGTGCCAGCAGCGTAGGAGGCAGCTCTGGAAACACCATATATTTT; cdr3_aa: CASSVGGSSGNTIYF
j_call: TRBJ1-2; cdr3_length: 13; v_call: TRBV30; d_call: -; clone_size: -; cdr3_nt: TGTGCCTGGAGCGCGGGATTTCTTTATGGCTACACCTTC; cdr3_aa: CAWSAGFLYGYTF
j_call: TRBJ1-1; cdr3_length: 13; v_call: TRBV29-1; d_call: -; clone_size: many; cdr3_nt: TGCAGCGTCTCCGGCTGGATGGGCACTGAAGCTTTCTTT; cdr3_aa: CSVSGWMGTEAFF
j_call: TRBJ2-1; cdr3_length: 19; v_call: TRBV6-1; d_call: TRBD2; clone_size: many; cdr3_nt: TGTGCCAGCAGTGGGCCTATACGACTAGCGGGGGGGCCTTACAATGAGCAGTTCTTC; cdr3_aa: CASSGPIRLAGGPYNEQFF
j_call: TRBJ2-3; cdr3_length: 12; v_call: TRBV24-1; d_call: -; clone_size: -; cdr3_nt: TGTGCCACCAGAGGGGCGGCCGATACGCAGTATTTT; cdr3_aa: CATRGAADTQYF
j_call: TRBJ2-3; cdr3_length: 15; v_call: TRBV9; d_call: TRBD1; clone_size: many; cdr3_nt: TGTGCCAGCAGCGCCCGACAGGGCGGCACAGATACGCAGTATTTT; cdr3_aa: CASSARQGGTDTQYF
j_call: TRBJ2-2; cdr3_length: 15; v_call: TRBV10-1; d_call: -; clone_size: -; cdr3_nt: TGCGCCAGCAGTCCCGGGTCCCCGGCTACCGGGGAGCCGTTTTTT; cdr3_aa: CASSPGSPATGEPFF
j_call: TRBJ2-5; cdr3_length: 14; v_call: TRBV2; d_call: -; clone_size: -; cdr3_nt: TGTGCCAGCAGTGAAAGTTCAGGGCTAGAGACCCAGTACTTC; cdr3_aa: CASSESSGLETQYF
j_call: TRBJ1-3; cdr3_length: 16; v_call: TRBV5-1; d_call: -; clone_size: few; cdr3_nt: TGCGCCAGCAAGCCGCGGACACTACCATCGAGAAACACCATATATTTT; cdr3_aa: CASKPRTLPSRNTIYF
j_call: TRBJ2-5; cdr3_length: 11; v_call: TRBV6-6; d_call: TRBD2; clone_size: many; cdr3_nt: TGTGCCAGCAGGGGCGGGGGGGCCCAGTACTTC; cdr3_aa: CASRGGGAQYF
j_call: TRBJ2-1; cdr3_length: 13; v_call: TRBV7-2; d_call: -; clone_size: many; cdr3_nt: TGTGCCAGCAGCCCCCGGGGGCTCCGGACGGAGTTCTTC; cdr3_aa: CASSPRGLRTEFF
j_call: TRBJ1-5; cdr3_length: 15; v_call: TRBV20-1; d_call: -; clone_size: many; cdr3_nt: TGCAGTGCTCAGGGAGGGGCGCTAGGCAATCAGCCCCAGCATTTT; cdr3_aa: CSAQGGALGNQPQHF
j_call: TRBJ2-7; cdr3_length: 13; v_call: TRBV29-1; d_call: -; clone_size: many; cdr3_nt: TGCAGCTTCCGCAAGGCACCGGACTACGAGCAGTACTTC; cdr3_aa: CSFRKAPDYEQYF
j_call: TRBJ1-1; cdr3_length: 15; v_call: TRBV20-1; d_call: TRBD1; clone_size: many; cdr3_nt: TGCAGTGCTAACAGGGCAGGGGGGTTGAACACTGAAGCTTTCTTT; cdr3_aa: CSANRAGGLNTEAFF
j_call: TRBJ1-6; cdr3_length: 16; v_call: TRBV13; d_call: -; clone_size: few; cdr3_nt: TGTGCCAGCAGCGCGATACAGGGAGATCAGATTTCACCCCTCCACTTT; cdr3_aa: CASSAIQGDQISPLHF
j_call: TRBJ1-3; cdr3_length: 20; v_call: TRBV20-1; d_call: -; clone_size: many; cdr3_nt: TGCAGTGCTAAGGTCTTTGGGCAGGGAAGGACGAATGGCTCTGGAAACACCATATATTTT; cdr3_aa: CSAKVFGQGRTNGSGNTIYF
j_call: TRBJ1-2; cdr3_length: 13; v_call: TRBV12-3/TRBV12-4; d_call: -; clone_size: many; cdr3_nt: TGTGCCAGCAGTCCCGCCCCGGGAGGAGGGGACACCTTC; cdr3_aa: CASSPAPGGGDTF
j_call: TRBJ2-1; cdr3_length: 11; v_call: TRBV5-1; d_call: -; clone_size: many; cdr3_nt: TGCGCCAGCAGCGGGGGAGGCGAGCAGTTCTTC; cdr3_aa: CASSGGGEQFF
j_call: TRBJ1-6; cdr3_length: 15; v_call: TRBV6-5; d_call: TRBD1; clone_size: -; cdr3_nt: TGTGCCAGCAGTTACGGGACAGCGTCCGGTTCACCCCTCCACTTT; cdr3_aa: CASSYGTASGSPLHF
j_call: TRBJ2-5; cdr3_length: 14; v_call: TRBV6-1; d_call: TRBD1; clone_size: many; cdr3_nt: TGTGCCAGCAGACTCGGACAGGCTCAAGAGACCCAGTACTTC; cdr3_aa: CASRLGQAQETQYF
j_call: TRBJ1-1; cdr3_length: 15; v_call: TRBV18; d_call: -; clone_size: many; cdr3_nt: TGTGCCAGCTCACCAGGGCGGCAGGAGGACACTGAAGCTTTCTTT; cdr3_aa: CASSPGRQEDTEAFF
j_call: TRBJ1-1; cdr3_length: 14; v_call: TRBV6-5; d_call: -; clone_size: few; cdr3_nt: TGTGCCAGCCGCCCGAGGGGGATGAACACTGAAGCTTTCTTT; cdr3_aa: CASRPRGMNTEAFF
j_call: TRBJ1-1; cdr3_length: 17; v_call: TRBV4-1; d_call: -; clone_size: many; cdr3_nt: TGCGCCAGCAGCCTAGGGGTGGAGGGGCTGGGGGGCACTGAAGCTTTCTTT; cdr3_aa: CASSLGVEGLGGTEAFF
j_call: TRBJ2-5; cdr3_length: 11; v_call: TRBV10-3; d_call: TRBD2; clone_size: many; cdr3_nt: TGTGCCACCTTAGCGGGGGAGACAGAGTACTTC; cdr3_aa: CATLAGETEYF
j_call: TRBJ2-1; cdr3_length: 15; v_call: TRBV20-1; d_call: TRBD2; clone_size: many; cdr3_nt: TGCAGTGCGGAACTGGGGGGGTCATCCTACAATGAGCAGTTCTTC; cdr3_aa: CSAELGGSSYNEQFF
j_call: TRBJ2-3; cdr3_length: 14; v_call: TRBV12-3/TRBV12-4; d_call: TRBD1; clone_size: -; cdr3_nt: TGTGCCAGCAGCCCTGGGACAGGGTTGAATACGCAGTATTTT; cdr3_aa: CASSPGTGLNTQYF
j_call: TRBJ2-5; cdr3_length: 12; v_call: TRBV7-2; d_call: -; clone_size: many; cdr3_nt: TGTGCCAGCAGCTTAGTTTTGGAGACCCAGTACTTC; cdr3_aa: CASSLVLETQYF
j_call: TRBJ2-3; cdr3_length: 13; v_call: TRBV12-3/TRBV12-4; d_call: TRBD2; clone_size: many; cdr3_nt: TGTGCCAGCAGTTTGGGGAGGGGATATACGCAGTATTTT; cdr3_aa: CASSLGRGYTQYF
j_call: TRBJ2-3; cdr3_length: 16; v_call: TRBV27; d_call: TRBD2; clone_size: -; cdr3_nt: TGTGCCAGCAGTCCCGGGACTAGCGGCCGGGTAGATACGCAGTATTTT; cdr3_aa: CASSPGTSGRVDTQYF
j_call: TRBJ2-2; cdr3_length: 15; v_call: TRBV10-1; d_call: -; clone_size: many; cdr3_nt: TGCGCCAGCAGCGAACGAAGGGGAAACACCGGGGAGCTGTTTTTT; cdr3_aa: CASSERRGNTGELFF
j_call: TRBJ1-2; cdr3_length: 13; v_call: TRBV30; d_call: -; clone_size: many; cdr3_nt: TGTGCCTGGAATCGAGCTGGGAACTATGGCTACACCTTC; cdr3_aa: CAWNRAGNYGYTF
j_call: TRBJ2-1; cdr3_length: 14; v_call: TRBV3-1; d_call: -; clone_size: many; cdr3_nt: TGTGCCAGCAGCTCTCTTCGAAGCGCGAATGAGCAGTTCTTC; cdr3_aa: CASSSLRSANEQFF
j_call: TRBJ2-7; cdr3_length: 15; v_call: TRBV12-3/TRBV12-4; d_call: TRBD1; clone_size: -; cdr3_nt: TGTGCCAGCAGCCTATCCGGGACAGGGGGATACGAGCAGTACTTC; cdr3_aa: CASSLSGTGGYEQYF
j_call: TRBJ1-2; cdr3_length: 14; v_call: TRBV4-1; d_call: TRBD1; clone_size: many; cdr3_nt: TGCGCCAGCAGCCAAGATGCAGGGGGCGGTGGCTACACCTTC; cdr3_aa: CASSQDAGGGGYTF
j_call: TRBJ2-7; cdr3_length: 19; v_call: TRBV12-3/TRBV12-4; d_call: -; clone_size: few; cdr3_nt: TGTGCCAGCAGTTTAGGTGATTCTTGGGCCTTTTCGTATCACTACGAGCAGTACTTC; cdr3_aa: CASSLGDSWAFSYHYEQYF
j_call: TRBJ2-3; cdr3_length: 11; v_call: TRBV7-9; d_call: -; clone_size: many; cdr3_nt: TGTGCCAGCAGCGCCGCAGATACGCAGTATTTT; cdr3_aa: CASSAADTQYF
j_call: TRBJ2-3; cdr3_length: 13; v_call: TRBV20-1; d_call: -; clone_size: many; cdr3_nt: TGCAGTGCTGGCGAGCGGGCGCCGGATACGCAGTATTTT; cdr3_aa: CSAGERAPDTQYF
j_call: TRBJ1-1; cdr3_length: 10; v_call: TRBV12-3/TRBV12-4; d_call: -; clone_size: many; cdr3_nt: TGTGCCAGCAGTTTAGAGCGAGCTTTCTTT; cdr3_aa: CASSLERAFF
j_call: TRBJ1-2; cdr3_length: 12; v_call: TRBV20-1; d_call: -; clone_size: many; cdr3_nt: TGCAGTGCTAGTCGGGGACTCGAGGGCTACACCTTC; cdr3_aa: CSASRGLEGYTF
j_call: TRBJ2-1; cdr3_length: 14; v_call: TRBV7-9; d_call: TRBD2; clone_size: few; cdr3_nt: TGTGCCAGCAGCTTAGCGCGGCGGGGGAATGAGCAGTTCTTC; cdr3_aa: CASSLARRGNEQFF